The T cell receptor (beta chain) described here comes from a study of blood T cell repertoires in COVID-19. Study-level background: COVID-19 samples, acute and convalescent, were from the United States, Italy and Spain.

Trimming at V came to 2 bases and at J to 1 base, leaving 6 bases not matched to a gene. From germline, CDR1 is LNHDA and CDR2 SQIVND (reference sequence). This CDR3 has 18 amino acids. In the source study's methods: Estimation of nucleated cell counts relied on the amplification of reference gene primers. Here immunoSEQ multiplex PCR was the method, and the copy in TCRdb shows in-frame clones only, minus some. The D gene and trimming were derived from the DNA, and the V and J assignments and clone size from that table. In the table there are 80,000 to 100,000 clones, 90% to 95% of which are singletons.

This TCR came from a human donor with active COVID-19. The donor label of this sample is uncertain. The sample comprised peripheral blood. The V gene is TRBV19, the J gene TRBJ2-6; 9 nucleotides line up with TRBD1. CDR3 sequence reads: CASSISGQGRSGANVLTF. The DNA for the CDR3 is TGTGCCAGTAGTATATCTGGACAGGGGCGGTCTGGGGCCAACGTCCTGACTTTC.